The clone carrying this T cell receptor (beta chain) was seen a few times. TCRdb reprocessed the RT-PCR reads via MiXCR and lists one record per CDR3 protein. The repertoire consists of hundreds of thousands of distinct CDR3 sequences, with roughly 17% occurring once and the leading ten covering less than 8%. This CDR3 spans 14 amino acids. Unmatched junction bases numbered 2, after V lost 2 bases and J lost 3 bases. CDR1 is SGHTA and CDR2 is FQGNSA in the germline V gene. The source of the sample is a study of patients and donors after allogeneic stem cell transplantation. Sequences were obtained from blood, either unsorted or a sorted T cell fraction (not recorded which). The chain employs TRBV7-2 and TRBJ2-7; 9 bases map to TRBD1. This receptor was identified in a human donor who was either an allogeneic HSCT recipient or a stem cell or donor lymphocyte infusion donor (not recorded which). It is not recorded whose cells these are; they may come from a transplant donor. CDR3 sequence (DNA): TGTGCCAGCAGCTTAAGACAGGGGGTCTACGAGCAGTACTTC. As protein: CASSLRQGVYEQYF.